Sequencing of this TCR beta chain was carried out in a study of patients and donors after allogeneic stem cell transplantation. A single record per CDR3 protein comes from TCRdb applying MiXCR to the RT-PCR reads. The sample records more than 850,000 distinct CDR3 sequences, approximately 18% being singletons. The CDR3 has 15 residues. V was cut by 8 bases and J by 4 bases, with 17 bases left in between. Germline CDR1 and CDR2: SGHTA and FQGTGA. This clonotype was detected only a few times. Sequencing input: blood, either unsorted or a sorted T cell fraction (not recorded which). The clonotype was recovered from a human donor who was either an allogeneic HSCT recipient or a stem cell or donor lymphocyte infusion donor (not recorded which). It is not recorded whose cells these are; they may come from a transplant donor. The chain employs TRBV7-3 and TRBJ2-2, with D hard to call. CDR3 in amino acids: CASRKENVGTGELFF. CDR3 DNA: TGTGCCAGCCGAAAGGAGAACGTGGGCACCGGGGAGCTGTTTTTT. The full variable domain, rest sourced from reference TRBV7-3 and TRBJ2-2, is GAGVSQTPSNKVTEKGKYVELRCDPISGHTALYWYRQSLGQGPEFLIYFQGTGAADDSGLPNDRFFAVRPEGSVSTLKIQRTERGDSAVYLCASRKENVGTGELFFGEGSRLTVL.